These T cell receptor beta chains were read from a single sample in a study of chemoradiotherapy in HPV16-positive cancers. The method was immunoSEQ multiplex PCR; TCRdb's version includes in-frame clones alone and lacks a portion of them. Of some 7,000 clones in the sample, roughly nine tenths are singletons; the top ten hold 3.5% to 4.5%. Collection of the sample occurred from a patient who underwent chemoradiotherapy. The receptors originated from a human donor with HPV-associated anogenital cancer. CDR3s leave out the opening cysteine and the closing phenylalanine or tryptophan. The D gene is left open where the match is weak.

>TRBD1|TRBV5-1
ASSALGTGGGTEAF
>TRBD2|TRBV7-8
ASSLLAGVYEQY
>NA|TRBV25-1
ASSETRTEEDQPQH
>NA|TRBV30
AWRVQGGLPSYEQY
>NA|TRBV27
ASSNHGASREQF
>NA|TRBV6-1
ASREGKNIQY
>TRBD1|TRBV25-1
ASSEFRGANEKLF
>TRBD1|TRBV5-4
ASSLKFEDRDSYEQY
>TRBD2|TRBV6-1
ASRHTSGSYEQY
>NA|TRBV18
ASSLPGHNNEQF
>NA|TRBV11-2
ASSTRHGPNEKLF
>NA|TRBV5-4
ASSRDTVETQY
>NA|TRBV9
ASSEDGGLSTDTQY
>NA|TRBV11-3
ASSLAGTNTEAF
>NA|TRBV6-1
ASSEALVAETQY
>NA|TRBV4-1
ASSRVEEQTQY
>NA|TRBV6-1
ASSEAPALWLYT
>TRBD1|TRBV19
ASTPGTGGYGYT
>NA|TRBV5-4
ASSSLAMVDTQY
>NA|TRBV4-1
ASRQAPTPLTSYEQY
>TRBD2|TRBV7-2
ASSFTSGRYEQY
>NA|TRBV27
ASSPPPRDADTQY
>NA|TRBV6-1
ASNERLTGELF
>NA|TRBV7-9
ASSFNTGELF
>NA|TRBV7-2
ASSLEGGWGSPLH
>NA|TRBV30
AWSGGGGNTEAF
>NA|TRBV30
AWSVGLSGNTIY
>NA|TRBV6-5
ASSPDRNRQETQY
>NA|TRBV21-1
ASSTRVKGMNTEAF
>TRBD2|TRBV5-1
ASSGLTSGATPQF
>NA|TRBV5-4
ASSLGTPGETQY
>NA|TRBV7-9
ASLQGGTEAF
>NA|TRBV5-1
ASSLGREGSEQF
>TRBD2|TRBV4-2
ASSQASGRIYEQF
>NA|TRBV7-2
ASSLSVDHEQY
>NA|TRBV5-8
ASSLVQGMNTEAF
>NA|TRBV30
AFPGTAEKLF
>TRBD2|TRBV5-1
ASSLRAGVSNEQF
>TRBD2|TRBV4-2
ASSQDLGTSGTPYEQY
>NA|TRBV11-2
ASSQDQGYSPLH
>TRBD1|TRBV11-3
ASSLGAGGGTGELF
>NA|TRBV7-2
ASSFLGAGSPEPQH
>TRBD1|TRBV29-1
SVATQGSEQY
>TRBD1|TRBV19
ASSRQGATDTQY
>NA|TRBV7-8
ASSKARGGTQY